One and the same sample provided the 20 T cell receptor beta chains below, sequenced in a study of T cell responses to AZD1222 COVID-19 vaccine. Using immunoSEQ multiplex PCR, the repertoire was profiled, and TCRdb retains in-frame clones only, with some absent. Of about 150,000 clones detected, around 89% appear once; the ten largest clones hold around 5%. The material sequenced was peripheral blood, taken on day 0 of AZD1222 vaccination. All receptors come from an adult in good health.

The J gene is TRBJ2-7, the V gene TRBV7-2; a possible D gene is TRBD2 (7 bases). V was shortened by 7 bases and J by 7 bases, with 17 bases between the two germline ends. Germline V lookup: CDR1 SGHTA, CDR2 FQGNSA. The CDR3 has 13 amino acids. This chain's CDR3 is CASIERGGREQYF. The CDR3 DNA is TGTGCCAGCATCGAAAGGGGGGGTCGGGAGCAGTACTTC.

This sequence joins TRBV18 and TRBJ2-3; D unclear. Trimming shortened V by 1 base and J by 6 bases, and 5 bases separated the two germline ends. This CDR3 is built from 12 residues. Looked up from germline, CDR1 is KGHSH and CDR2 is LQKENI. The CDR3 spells CASSPRVDTQYF. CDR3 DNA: TGTGCCAGCTCACCACGGGTGGATACGCAGTATTTT.

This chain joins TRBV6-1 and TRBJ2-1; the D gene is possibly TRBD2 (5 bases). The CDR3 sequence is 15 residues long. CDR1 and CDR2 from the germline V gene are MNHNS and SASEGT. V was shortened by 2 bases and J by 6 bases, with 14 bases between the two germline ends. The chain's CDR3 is CASSERSPEGNEQFF. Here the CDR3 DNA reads TGTGCCAGCAGTGAACGGAGCCCTGAGGGCAATGAGCAGTTCTTC.

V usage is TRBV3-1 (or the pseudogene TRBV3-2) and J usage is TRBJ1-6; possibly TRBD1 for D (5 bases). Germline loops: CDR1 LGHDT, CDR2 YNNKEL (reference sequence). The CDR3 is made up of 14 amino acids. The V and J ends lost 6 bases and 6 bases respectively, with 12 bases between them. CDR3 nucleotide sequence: TGTGCCAGCAGTCTTGGACAAGTTAATTCACCCCTCCACTTT. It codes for CASSLGQVNSPLHF.

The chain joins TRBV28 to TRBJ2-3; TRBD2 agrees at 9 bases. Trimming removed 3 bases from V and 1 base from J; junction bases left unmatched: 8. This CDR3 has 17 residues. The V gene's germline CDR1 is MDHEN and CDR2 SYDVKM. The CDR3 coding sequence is TGTGCCAGCAGTTTGTTGGGACTAGCAAGAGGCACAGATACGCAGTATTTT. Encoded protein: CASSLLGLARGTDTQYF.

DNA for the CDR3: TGCGCCAGCAGCCAAGACGGTGTAGGAAGGTCAGATACGCAGTATTTT. This gives the protein CASSQDGVGRSDTQYF. The chain uses TRBV4-3 and TRBJ2-3; D uncertain. This CDR3 is built from 16 residues. Germline CDR1 and CDR2: LGHNA and YSLEER. Deletions cut 0 bases from V and 4 bases from J, with 14 bases between.

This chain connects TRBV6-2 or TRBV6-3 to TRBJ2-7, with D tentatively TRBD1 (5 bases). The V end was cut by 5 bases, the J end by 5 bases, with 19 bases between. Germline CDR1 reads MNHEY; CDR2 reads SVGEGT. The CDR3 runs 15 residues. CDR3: CASSRDWGGNNEQYF. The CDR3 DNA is TGTGCCAGCAGTAGAGATTGGGGCGGCAACAACGAGCAGTACTTC.

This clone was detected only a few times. This CDR3 is CASSYSSTVNTGELFF. The CDR3 DNA is TGTGCCAGCAGTTACTCGTCGACAGTAAACACCGGGGAGCTGTTTTTT. The gene calls are TRBV6-5 and TRBJ2-2, with a tentative D call TRBD1 (5 bases). V was clipped by 0 bases and J by 2 bases, with 10 bases between them. CDR3 size: 16 residues. CDR1 and CDR2 (germline): MNHEY, SVGAGI.

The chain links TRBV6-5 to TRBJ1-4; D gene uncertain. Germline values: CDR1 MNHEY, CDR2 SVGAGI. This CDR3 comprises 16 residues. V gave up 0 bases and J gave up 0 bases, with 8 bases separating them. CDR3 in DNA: TGTGCCAGCAGTTACTCCCAGCCCTCAACTAATGAAAAACTGTTTTTT. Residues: CASSYSQPSTNEKLFF.

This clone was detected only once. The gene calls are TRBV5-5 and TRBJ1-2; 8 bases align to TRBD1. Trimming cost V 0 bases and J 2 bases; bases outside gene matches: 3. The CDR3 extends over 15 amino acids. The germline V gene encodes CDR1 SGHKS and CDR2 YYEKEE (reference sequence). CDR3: CASSLADRANYGYTF. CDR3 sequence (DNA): TGTGCCAGCAGCTTGGCGGACAGGGCCAACTATGGCTACACCTTC.

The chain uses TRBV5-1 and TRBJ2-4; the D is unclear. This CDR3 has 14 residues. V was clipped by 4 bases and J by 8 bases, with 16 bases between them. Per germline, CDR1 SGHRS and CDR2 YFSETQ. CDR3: CASSLTGPRDIQYF. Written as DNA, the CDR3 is TGCGCCAGCAGCCTAACCGGGCCTCGGGACATTCAGTACTTC.

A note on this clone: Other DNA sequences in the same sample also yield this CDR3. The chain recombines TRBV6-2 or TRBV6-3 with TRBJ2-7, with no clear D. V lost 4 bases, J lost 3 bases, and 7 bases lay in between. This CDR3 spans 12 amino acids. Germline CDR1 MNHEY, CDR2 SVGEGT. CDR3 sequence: CASSWTGYEQYF. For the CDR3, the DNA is TGTGCCAGCAGTTGGACCGGCTACGAGCAGTACTTC.

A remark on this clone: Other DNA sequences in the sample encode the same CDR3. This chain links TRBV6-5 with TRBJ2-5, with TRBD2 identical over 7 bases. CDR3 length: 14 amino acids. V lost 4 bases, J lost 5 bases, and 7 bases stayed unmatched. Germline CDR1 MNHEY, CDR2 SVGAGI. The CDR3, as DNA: TGTGCCAGCAGTTCCTCCGGGGGGAGGGAGACCCAGTACTTC. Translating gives CASSSSGGRETQYF.

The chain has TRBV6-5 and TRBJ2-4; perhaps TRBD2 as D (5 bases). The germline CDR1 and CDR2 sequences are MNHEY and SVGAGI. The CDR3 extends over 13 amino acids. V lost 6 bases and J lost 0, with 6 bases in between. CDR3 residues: CASSGLAKNIQYF. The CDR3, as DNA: TGTGCCAGCAGCGGACTAGCCAAAAACATTCAGTACTTC.

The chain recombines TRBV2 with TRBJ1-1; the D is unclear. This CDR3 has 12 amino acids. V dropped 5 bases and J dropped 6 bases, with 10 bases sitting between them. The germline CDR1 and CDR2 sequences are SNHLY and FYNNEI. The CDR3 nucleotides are TGTGCCAGCAGTACCACCAAGGCTGAAGCTTTCTTT. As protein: CASSTTKAEAFF.

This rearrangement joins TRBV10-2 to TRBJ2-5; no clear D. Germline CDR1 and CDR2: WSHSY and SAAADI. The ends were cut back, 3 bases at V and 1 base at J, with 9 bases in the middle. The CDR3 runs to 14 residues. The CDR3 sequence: CASSESRTQETQYF. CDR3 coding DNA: TGCGCCAGCAGTGAATCGCGGACCCAAGAGACCCAGTACTTC.

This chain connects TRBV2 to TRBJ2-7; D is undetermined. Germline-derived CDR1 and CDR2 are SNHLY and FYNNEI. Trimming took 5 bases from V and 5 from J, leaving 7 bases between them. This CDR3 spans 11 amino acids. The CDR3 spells CASSLKDEQYF. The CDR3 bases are TGTGCCAGCAGTTTAAAGGACGAGCAGTACTTC.

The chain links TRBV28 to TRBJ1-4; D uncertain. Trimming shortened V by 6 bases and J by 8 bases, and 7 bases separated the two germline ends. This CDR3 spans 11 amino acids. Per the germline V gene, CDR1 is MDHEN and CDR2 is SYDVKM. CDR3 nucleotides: TGTGCCAGCAGGAGAAGAGAAAAACTGTTTTTT. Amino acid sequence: CASRRREKLFF.

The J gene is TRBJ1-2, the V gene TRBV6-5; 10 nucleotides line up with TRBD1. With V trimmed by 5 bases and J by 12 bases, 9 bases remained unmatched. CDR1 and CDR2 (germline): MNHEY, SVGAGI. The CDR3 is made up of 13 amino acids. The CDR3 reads CASSRMGQGSDTF. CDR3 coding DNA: TGTGCCAGCAGTCGAATGGGACAGGGGTCAGACACCTTC.

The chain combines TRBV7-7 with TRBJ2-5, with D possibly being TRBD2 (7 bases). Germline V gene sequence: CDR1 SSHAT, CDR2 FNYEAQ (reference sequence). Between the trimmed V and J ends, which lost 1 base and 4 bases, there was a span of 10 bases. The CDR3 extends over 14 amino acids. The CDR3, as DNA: TGTGCCAGCAGCTTAGAGGGGGGGGCAGAGACCCAGTACTTC. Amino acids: CASSLEGGAETQYF. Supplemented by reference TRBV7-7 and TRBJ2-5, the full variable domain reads GAGVSQSPRYKVTKRGQDVTLRCDPISSHATLYWYQQALGQGPEFLTYFNYEAQPDKSGLPSDRFSAERPEGSISTLTIQRTEQRDSAMYRCASSLEGGAETQYFGPGTRLLVL.